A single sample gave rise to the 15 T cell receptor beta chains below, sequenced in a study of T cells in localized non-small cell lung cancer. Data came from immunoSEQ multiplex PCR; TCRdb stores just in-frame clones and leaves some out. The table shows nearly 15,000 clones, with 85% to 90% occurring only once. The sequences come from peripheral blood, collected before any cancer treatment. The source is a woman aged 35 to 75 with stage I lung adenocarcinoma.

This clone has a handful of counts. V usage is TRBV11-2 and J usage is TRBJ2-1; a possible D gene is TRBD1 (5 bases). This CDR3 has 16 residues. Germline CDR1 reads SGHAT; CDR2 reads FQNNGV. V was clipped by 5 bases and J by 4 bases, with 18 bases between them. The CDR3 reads CASSLRLAGIYNEQFF. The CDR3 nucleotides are TGTGCCAGCAGCCTCCGTTTGGCAGGGATATACAATGAGCAGTTCTTC.

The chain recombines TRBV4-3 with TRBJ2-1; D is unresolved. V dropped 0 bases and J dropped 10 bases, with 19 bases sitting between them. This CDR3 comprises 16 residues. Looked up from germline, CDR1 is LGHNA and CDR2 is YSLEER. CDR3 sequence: CASSQDSGFQAPEQFF. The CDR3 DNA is TGCGCCAGCAGCCAAGACTCGGGTTTTCAAGCACCCGAGCAGTTCTTC.

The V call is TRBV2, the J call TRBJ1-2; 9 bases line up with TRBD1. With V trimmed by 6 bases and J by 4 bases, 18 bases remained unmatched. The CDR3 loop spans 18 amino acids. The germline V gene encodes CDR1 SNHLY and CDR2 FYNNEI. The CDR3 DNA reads TGTGCCAGCAGGCCCCTAGGACAGGGGATGAGCCTTGGCTATGGCTACACCTTC. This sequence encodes CASRPLGQGMSLGYGYTF.

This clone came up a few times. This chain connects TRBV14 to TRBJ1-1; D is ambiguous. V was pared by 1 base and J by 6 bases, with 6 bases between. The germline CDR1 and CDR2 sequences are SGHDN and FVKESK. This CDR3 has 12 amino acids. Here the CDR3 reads CASSQGTPEAFF. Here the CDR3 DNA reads TGTGCCAGCAGCCAAGGGACGCCTGAAGCTTTCTTT. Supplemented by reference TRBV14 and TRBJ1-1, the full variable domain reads EAGVTQFPSHSVIEKGQTVTLRCDPISGHDNLYWYRRVMGKEIKFLLHFVKESKQDESGMPNNRFLAERTGGTYSTLKVQPAELEDSGVYFCASSQGTPEAFFGQGTRLTVV.

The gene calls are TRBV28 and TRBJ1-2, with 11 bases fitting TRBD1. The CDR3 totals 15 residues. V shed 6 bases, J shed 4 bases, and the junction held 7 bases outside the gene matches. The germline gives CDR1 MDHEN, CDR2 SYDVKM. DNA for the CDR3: TGTGCCAGCAGCTCAGGACAGGGGGCTGGCTATGGCTACACCTTC. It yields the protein CASSSGQGAGYGYTF.

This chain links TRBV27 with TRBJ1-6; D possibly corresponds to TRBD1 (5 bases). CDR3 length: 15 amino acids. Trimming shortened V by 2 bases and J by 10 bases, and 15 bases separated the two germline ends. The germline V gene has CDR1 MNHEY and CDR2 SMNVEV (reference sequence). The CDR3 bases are TGTGCCAGCAGTTTAGGTGGCAGGCAGGGCTCACCCCTCCACTTT. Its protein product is CASSLGGRQGSPLHF.

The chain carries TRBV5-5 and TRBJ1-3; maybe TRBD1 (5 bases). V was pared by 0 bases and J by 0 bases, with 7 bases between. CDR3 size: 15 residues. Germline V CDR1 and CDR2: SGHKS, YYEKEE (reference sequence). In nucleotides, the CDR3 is TGTGCCAGCAGCTTGGGCGGGACCTCTGGAAACACCATATATTTT. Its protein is CASSLGGTSGNTIYF.

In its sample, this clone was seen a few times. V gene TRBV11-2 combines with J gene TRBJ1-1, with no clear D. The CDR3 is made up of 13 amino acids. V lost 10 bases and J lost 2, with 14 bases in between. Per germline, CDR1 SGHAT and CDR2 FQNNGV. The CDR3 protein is CATSTEFNTEAFF. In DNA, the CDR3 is TGTGCCACCTCGACGGAGTTTAACACTGAAGCTTTCTTT.

The CDR3 DNA sequence: TGTGCCACTAGCCGCTCTGGGGCCAACGTCCTGACTTTC. Its protein is CATSRSGANVLTF. The gene calls are TRBV19 and TRBJ2-6; possible D gene TRBD2, 5 bases. Trimming left V 10 bases short and J 0 bases short, with 7 bases between. The CDR3 is 13 amino acids. The germline V gene has CDR1 LNHDA and CDR2 SQIVND (reference sequence).

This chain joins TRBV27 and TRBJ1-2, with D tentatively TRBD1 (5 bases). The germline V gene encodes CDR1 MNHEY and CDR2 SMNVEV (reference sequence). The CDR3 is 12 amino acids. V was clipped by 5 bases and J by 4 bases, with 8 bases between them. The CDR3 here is CASSDSPYGYTF. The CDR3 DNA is TGTGCCAGCAGTGACAGTCCCTATGGCTACACCTTC.

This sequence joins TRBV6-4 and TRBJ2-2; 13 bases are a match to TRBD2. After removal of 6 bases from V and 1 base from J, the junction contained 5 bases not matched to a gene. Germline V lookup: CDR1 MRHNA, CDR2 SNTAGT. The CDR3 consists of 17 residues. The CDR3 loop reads CASSGTSGVQNTGELFF. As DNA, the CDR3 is TGTGCCAGCAGCGGGACTAGCGGGGTTCAGAACACCGGGGAGCTGTTTTTT.

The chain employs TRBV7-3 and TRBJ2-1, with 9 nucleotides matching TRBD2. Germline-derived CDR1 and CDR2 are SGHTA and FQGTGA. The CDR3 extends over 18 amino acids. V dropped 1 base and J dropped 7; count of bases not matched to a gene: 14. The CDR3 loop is CASSLMAVGLAGRNEQFF. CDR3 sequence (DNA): TGTGCCAGCAGCTTAATGGCTGTGGGGCTAGCGGGGAGAAATGAGCAGTTCTTC.

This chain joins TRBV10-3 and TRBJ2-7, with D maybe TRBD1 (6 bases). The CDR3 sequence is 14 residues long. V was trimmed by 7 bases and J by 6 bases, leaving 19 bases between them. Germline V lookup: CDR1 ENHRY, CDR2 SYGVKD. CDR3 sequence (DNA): TGTGCCATCATGGATGGGGGCGGTTATTCCGAGCAGTACTTC. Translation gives CAIMDGGGYSEQYF.

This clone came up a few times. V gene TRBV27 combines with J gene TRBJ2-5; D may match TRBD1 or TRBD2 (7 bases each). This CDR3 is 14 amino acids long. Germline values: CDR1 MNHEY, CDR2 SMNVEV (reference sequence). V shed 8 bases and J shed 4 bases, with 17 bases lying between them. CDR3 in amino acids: CASGPGGVGETQYF. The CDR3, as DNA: TGTGCCAGCGGTCCAGGGGGGGTAGGAGAGACCCAGTACTTC.

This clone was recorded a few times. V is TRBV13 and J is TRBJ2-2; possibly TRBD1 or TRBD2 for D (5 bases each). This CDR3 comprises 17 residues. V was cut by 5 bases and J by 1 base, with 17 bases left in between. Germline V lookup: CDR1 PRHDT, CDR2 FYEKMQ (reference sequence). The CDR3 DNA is TGTGCCAGCAGCCCAGGGACCCGGAACCTGAACACCGGGGAGCTGTTTTTT. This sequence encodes CASSPGTRNLNTGELFF.